This passage covers 28 T cell receptor beta chains from one sample sequenced in a study of blood T cells in healthy people across ages. A J-beta primer mix and a sample-barcoded 5' primer were used in a second PCR of about 7 to 12 cycles. In TCRdb, the 5' RACE reads were re-called with MiXCR into one record per CDR3 protein. The sample shows about 900,000 distinct CDR3 sequences, roughly 52% of them seen only once. Input material: blood. The source of these receptors is a man younger than 45 in good health.

This sequence joins TRBV7-9 and TRBJ2-3; D call uncertain. The germline V gene encodes CDR1 SEHNR and CDR2 FQNEAQ (reference sequence). Trimming pared 2 bases from V and 1 base from J, leaving 10 bases between. CDR3 size: 15 residues. CDR3 in DNA: TGTGCCAGCAGCTTAATAAGGGCCGGCACAGATACGCAGTATTTT. Its protein product is CASSLIRAGTDTQYF. Combining the CDR3 with reference TRBV7-9 and TRBJ2-3 gives the whole variable domain DTGVSQNPRHKITKRGQNVTFRCDPISEHNRLYWYRQTLGQGPEFLTYFQNEAQLEKSRLLSDRFSAERPKGSFSTLEIQRTEQGDSAMYLCASSLIRAGTDTQYFGPGTRLTVL.

This clonotype was observed a handful of times. The chain employs TRBV20-1 and TRBJ2-2, with D possibly being TRBD2 (6 bases). Germline V lookup: CDR1 DFQATT, CDR2 SNEGSKA (reference sequence). Trimming took off 3 bases at V and 3 bases at J, with 11 bases between the two ends. This CDR3 comprises 14 residues. For the CDR3, the DNA is TGCAGTGCTAGTGGGGAGGACCACACCGGGGAGCTGTTTTTT. It translates to CSASGEDHTGELFF.

V and J are TRBV20-1 and TRBJ2-5; 8 bases map to TRBD2. CDR1 is DFQATT and CDR2 is SNEGSKA in the germline V gene (reference sequence). This CDR3 is 17 amino acids long. V was pared by 5 bases and J by 0 bases, with 14 bases of the junction left unmatched. CDR3 loop: CSASGTASGSYQETQYF. The CDR3 DNA reads TGCAGTGCTTCGGGGACCGCTAGCGGGTCGTACCAAGAGACCCAGTACTTC.

This chain connects TRBV11-2 to TRBJ2-2; TRBD1 matches at 9 bases. The V gene end was trimmed by 3 bases and the J gene end by 5 bases; junction bases not matched to a gene: 10. The CDR3 is 17 residues long. Germline V CDR1 and CDR2: SGHAT, FQNNGV. The CDR3 nucleotides read TGTGCCAGCAGCTTTGAGACAGGGGGTTGGAGAACCGGGGAGCTGTTTTTT. Its protein product is CASSFETGGWRTGELFF.

The chain is built from TRBV29-1 and TRBJ2-2, with a weak D call TRBD2 (6 bases). The CDR3 contains 14 residues. Germline CDR1 reads SQVTM; CDR2 reads ANQGSEA. V gave up 6 bases and J gave up 0 bases, with 11 bases separating them. The CDR3 region is CSVFRDSNTGELFF. For the CDR3, the DNA is TGCAGCGTGTTCCGGGACTCGAACACCGGGGAGCTGTTTTTT.

The chain uses TRBV3-1 and TRBJ2-7; the D call may be TRBD1 or TRBD2 (5 bases each). The V gene lost 6 bases and the J gene lost 4 bases, with 13 bases spanning the gap. The CDR3 is made up of 13 amino acids. Germline V gene sequence: CDR1 LGHDT, CDR2 YNNKEL (reference sequence). The CDR3 nucleotides are TGTGCCAGCAGTCCCTACAGGACTTACGAGCAGTACTTC. Its translation is CASSPYRTYEQYF.

This chain joins TRBV28 and TRBJ1-2; TRBD1 might be the D (5 bases). The CDR3 has 11 amino acids. Germline V CDR1 and CDR2: MDHEN, SYDVKM. The germline V and J ends were trimmed by 6 bases and 7 bases, with 9 bases remaining between them. CDR3 nucleotides: TGTGCCAGCAGGTCAGGGTCTGGCTACACCTTC. It translates to CASRSGSGYTF.

The rearrangement joins TRBV6-2 or TRBV6-3 to TRBJ2-7, with 9 bases lining up with TRBD1. CDR1 is MNHEY and CDR2 is SVGEGT in the germline V gene. This CDR3 has 15 amino acids. The junction had 6 bases not matched to a gene; V was cut back by 6 bases and J by 0 bases. The DNA for the CDR3 is TGTGCCAGCAGACCAACAGGGGGCCTCTCCTACGAGCAGTACTTC. Translating it yields CASRPTGGLSYEQYF.

This clonotype was picked up a small number of times. V gene TRBV20-1 combines with J gene TRBJ2-1; D unresolved. Germline values: CDR1 DFQATT, CDR2 SNEGSKA (reference sequence). This CDR3 is built from 16 residues. The V and J ends lost 0 bases and 8 bases respectively, with 20 bases between them. This CDR3 reads CSARDELTNWADEQFF. The CDR3 nucleotides read TGCAGTGCTAGAGATGAGTTAACAAACTGGGCTGATGAGCAGTTCTTC.

This CDR3 reads CASSDRGGHQPQHF. CDR3 coding DNA: TGTGCCAGCAGTGACCGGGGGGGTCACCAGCCCCAGCATTTT. The chain has TRBV6-1 and TRBJ1-5; TRBD1 is a possible D gene (5 bases). The CDR3 totals 14 residues. Trimming pared 3 bases from V and 7 bases from J, leaving 13 bases between. Germline V gene sequence: CDR1 MNHNS, CDR2 SASEGT.

The chain is built from TRBV6-1 and TRBJ1-2; D remains ambiguous. The CDR3 has 13 amino acids. V was pared by 7 bases and J by 9 bases, with 18 bases between. The germline V gene has CDR1 MNHNS and CDR2 SASEGT. In nucleotides, the CDR3 is TGTGCCAGCATCCTTATCGGGTCGCAGCGCTACACCTTC. It translates to CASILIGSQRYTF.

The J gene is TRBJ1-4, the V gene TRBV4-1; D unclear. V lost 4 bases, J lost 6 bases, and 6 bases lay in between. The CDR3 length is 12 residues. Germline loops: CDR1 MGHRA, CDR2 YSYEKL. DNA of the CDR3: TGCGCCAGCAGCCGCCTTGATGAAAAACTGTTTTTT. Amino acids: CASSRLDEKLFF.

This clonotype was seen a handful of times. The chain couples TRBV25-1 to TRBJ2-3, with TRBD2 matching over 15 bases. With V trimmed by 5 bases and J by 0 bases, 15 bases remained unmatched. Germline CDR1 reads MGHDK; CDR2 reads SYGVNS. This CDR3 region has 21 residues. CDR3 sequence: CASSHSGTSGGRTYSTDTQYF. CDR3 DNA sequence: TGTGCCAGCAGTCACTCTGGGACTAGCGGGGGGCGGACGTATAGCACAGATACGCAGTATTTT.

The CDR3 sequence is CASSLHGGLPGDTQYF. CDR3 DNA sequence: TGTGCCAGCAGTTTACACGGGGGGCTGCCCGGAGATACGCAGTATTTT. The chain links TRBV12-3 or TRBV12-4 to TRBJ2-3; D is perhaps TRBD2 (7 bases). V was trimmed by 2 bases and J by 5 bases, leaving 17 bases between them. The CDR3 sequence is 16 residues long.

This clonotype showed up just a few times. The chain joins TRBV11-1 to TRBJ2-7, with 10 bases lining up with TRBD1. The V and J ends lost 4 bases and 3 bases, in that order; junction bases with no gene match: 12. The CDR3 has 17 amino acids. CDR1 and CDR2 from the germline V gene are SGHAT and FQDESV (reference sequence). CDR3 sequence (DNA): TGTGCCAGCAGCTCACCTATTGGGACAGGGGTAGGCTACGAGCAGTACTTC. Translation gives CASSSPIGTGVGYEQYF.

The rearrangement joins TRBV29-1 to TRBJ2-4; perhaps D is TRBD1 or TRBD2 (5 bases each). The J call is uncertain, as TRBJ2-7 better fits the DNA end. There are 12 residues in the CDR3. Germline lookup yields CDR1 SQVTM and CDR2 ANQGSEA. The CDR3: CSVVRGQYEQYF. As DNA, the CDR3 is TGCAGCGTTGTGAGGGGCCAGTACGAGCAGTACTTC.

The chain combines TRBV7-2 with TRBJ2-4; TRBD1 is a possible D gene (5 bases). The CDR3 extends over 15 amino acids. The germline gives CDR1 SGHTA, CDR2 FQGNSA. Trimming pared 4 bases from V and 13 bases from J, leaving 23 bases between. Here the CDR3 reads CASSSETVGTKKQYF. The CDR3 bases are TGTGCCAGCAGCTCGGAGACAGTGGGTACAAAGAAGCAGTACTTC.

This sequence joins TRBV20-1 and TRBJ2-5; D is possibly TRBD2 (5 bases). The CDR3 contains 13 residues. Trimming pared 3 bases from V and 5 bases from J, leaving 13 bases between. The germline V gene has CDR1 DFQATT and CDR2 SNEGSKA (reference sequence). The CDR3 reads CSASEGIVETQYF. CDR3 bases: TGCAGTGCTAGCGAGGGTATAGTGGAGACCCAGTACTTC.

This clonotype was observed at least ten times. The V and J genes are TRBV7-2 and TRBJ2-3, with D unresolved. The CDR3 is made up of 12 amino acids. V was pared by 8 bases and J by 5 bases, with 11 bases between. Germline V gene sequence: CDR1 SGHTA, CDR2 FQGNSA. CDR3 nucleotides: TGTGCCAGCGGCGGCGTGCGAGATACGCAGTATTTT. Residues: CASGGVRDTQYF. Drawing the rest from reference TRBV7-2 and TRBJ2-3, the complete variable domain is GAGVSQSPSNKVTEKGKDVELRCDPISGHTALYWYRQSLGQGLEFLIYFQGNSAPDKSGLPSDRFSAERTGGSVSTLTIQRTQQEDSAVYLCASGGVRDTQYFGPGTRLTVL.

This clonotype was recorded only once. This sequence joins TRBV28 and TRBJ1-1; D might be TRBD1 (6 bases). Germline CDR1 and CDR2: MDHEN and SYDVKM. V was clipped by 6 bases and J by 1 base, with 15 bases between them. The CDR3 has 15 amino acids. CDR3 loop: CASRSPRGGNTEAFF. The DNA for the CDR3 is TGTGCCAGCAGGAGCCCAAGGGGGGGGAACACTGAAGCTTTCTTT.

This rearrangement joins TRBV29-1 to TRBJ2-1, with 9 bases lining up with TRBD2. V lost 2 bases to trimming and J lost 2 bases; unmatched junction nucleotides: 4. CDR1 is SQVTM, CDR2 ANQGSEA, per germline. The CDR3 sequence is 15 residues long. The chain's CDR3 is CSVERLAGPYNEQFF. CDR3 in DNA: TGCAGCGTTGAAAGGCTAGCGGGGCCCTACAATGAGCAGTTCTTC.

V usage is TRBV20-1 and J usage is TRBJ1-5; D not certain. Trimming removed 5 bases at V and 0 bases at J, with 11 bases between. In germline, CDR1 is DFQATT, CDR2 SNEGSKA (reference sequence). This CDR3 is 14 amino acids long. Here the CDR3 reads CSAADSHSNQPQHF. Here the CDR3 DNA reads TGCAGTGCTGCAGACTCTCATAGCAATCAGCCCCAGCATTTT.

V is TRBV28 and J is TRBJ2-5; no clear D gene. Near its end, the DNA agrees better with TRBJ2-7, so the J call may be wrong. The V gene's germline CDR1 is MDHEN and CDR2 SYDVKM. This CDR3 contains 13 residues. The CDR3 is CASSFYRYYEQYF. For the CDR3, the DNA is TGTGCCAGCAGTTTTTACAGATACTACGAGCAGTACTTC.

V usage is TRBV10-3 and J usage is TRBJ1-4; 7 bases agree with TRBD2. The end of the DNA is better explained by TRBJ2-2, so the J call may be wrong. There are 14 residues in the CDR3. In germline, CDR1 is ENHRY, CDR2 SYGVKD. The CDR3 DNA is TGTGCCATCAGTCGGGGGGAGAACACCGGGGAGCTGTTTTTT. Its protein product is CAISRGENTGELFF.

Points on this clonotype: A junction boundary mismatches the germline segment, possibly from a read error. The chain employs TRBV4-1 and TRBJ2-1, with D unclear. CDR1 MGHRA and CDR2 YSYEKL come from the germline V gene. The CDR3 is made up of 16 amino acids. CDR3 residues: CASSQGVLSSYKEQFF. The CDR3 region has the DNA TGCGCCAGCAGCCAAGGGGTCTTGAGCTCCTACAAGGAGCAGTTCTTC.

The sample holds a few counts of this clonotype. The CDR3 loop reads CASSPRQGAPDGYTF. The CDR3 DNA follows: TGTGCCAGCAGCCCCCGACAGGGGGCGCCGGATGGCTACACCTTC. The rearrangement links TRBV3-1 to TRBJ1-2, with 10 bases identical to TRBD1. V was pared by 4 bases and J by 6 bases, with 8 bases of the junction left unmatched. The CDR3 is 15 amino acids. Germline V lookup: CDR1 LGHDT, CDR2 YNNKEL (reference sequence).

This clonotype was seen a single time. The gene calls are TRBV30 and TRBJ2-1; 7 nucleotides agree with TRBD2. After removal of 1 base from V and 7 bases from J, the junction contained 7 bases not matched to a gene. The germline CDR1 and CDR2 sequences are GTSNPN and SVGIG (reference sequence). The CDR3 covers 14 residues. CDR3 DNA: TGTGCCTGGAGTGGCCTAGCGGAGCTGAATGAGCAGTTCTTC. Its translation: CAWSGLAELNEQFF.

The chain carries TRBV4-3 and TRBJ2-7; no definite D call. CDR1 LGHNA and CDR2 YSLEER come from the germline V gene. The CDR3 has 13 residues. V lost 0 bases and J lost 7, with 10 bases in between. CDR3 DNA sequence: TGCGCCAGCAGCCAAGAGGAACACAATGAGCAGTACTTC. This translates into CASSQEEHNEQYF.